This T cell receptor (beta chain) was found in a study of early T cells in non-severe SARS-CoV-2 infection. Study context: Sequencing targeted bulk RNA from unsorted whole blood, leaving chains unpaired.

This CDR3 region has 13 residues. V lost 2 bases to trimming and J lost 3 bases, with 8 bases between them. Germline values: CDR1 SGHRS, CDR2 YFSETQ. Whole-study results and caveats: Sequences matched to VDJdb favored anti-spike CD8 responses, while private and CD4 specificities were missed.

There are many counts of this clonotype. Its antigen is currently unknown. Individual cDNA molecules received unique molecular identifiers. Via MiXCR, TCRdb re-called the 5' RACE reads, giving one row per CDR3 protein. The table shows over 50,000 distinct CDR3 sequences, with around 13% occurring only once. This clonotype was sampled from an adult who was a healthcare worker with PCR-confirmed SARS-CoV-2 infection or an uninfected control (not recorded which). The V call is TRBV5-1, the J call TRBJ2-5; maybe TRBD2 (6 bases). Source material: whole blood. DNA for the CDR3: TGCGCCAGCAGCTTCGGAGGGGAAGAGACCCAGTACTTC. Residues: CASSFGGEETQYF.